These 22 T cell receptor beta chains were all obtained from the same sample, sequenced in a study of blood T cell repertoires in COVID-19. The table came from immunoSEQ multiplex PCR; TCRdb's copy has only in-frame clones and leaves some out. The data show approximately 290,000 clones, approximately 91% seen once. The specimen sequenced was peripheral blood. The source is a woman aged 30 to 39 with COVID-19, enrolled during active disease.

The chain couples TRBV5-1 to TRBJ2-3; D is perhaps TRBD2 (5 bases). Deletions cut 0 bases from V and 2 bases from J, with 13 bases between. This CDR3 region has 16 residues. CDR1 and CDR2 from the germline V gene are SGHRS and YFSETQ. This CDR3 is CASSLGTRLYTDTQYF. In DNA form, the CDR3 reads TGCGCCAGCAGCTTGGGGACTCGGCTCTACACAGATACGCAGTATTTT.

This rearrangement joins TRBV30 to TRBJ1-4; the D gene is possibly TRBD1 (5 bases). V dropped 1 base and J dropped 8 bases, with 14 bases sitting between them. Germline assignment: CDR1 GTSNPN and CDR2 SVGIG (reference sequence). The CDR3 sequence is 14 residues long. CDR3 coding DNA: TGTGCCTGGAGTGGGGCAGGGCCAAGGGAAAAACTGTTTTTT. It codes for CAWSGAGPREKLFF.

The rearrangement uses TRBV6-1 and TRBJ1-5; the D is unclear. CDR3 length equals 15 residues. Germline-derived CDR1 and CDR2 are MNHNS and SASEGT. With 1 base removed from V and 6 bases from J, the gap between germline ends came to 13 bases. CDR3: CASSEVEEMGQPQHF. DNA of the CDR3: TGTGCCAGCAGTGAAGTCGAGGAGATGGGTCAGCCCCAGCATTTT.

A single count supports this clone. The rearrangement uses TRBV5-8 and TRBJ2-3, with 7 nucleotides matching TRBD2. The CDR3 runs 15 residues. Germline CDR1 SGHTS, CDR2 YDEGEE. The trim removed 2 bases at V and 3 bases at J, leaving 6 bases unmatched. The CDR3 spells CASSFPPGGTDTQYF. The CDR3 DNA sequence: TGTGCCAGCAGCTTTCCCCCGGGAGGTACAGATACGCAGTATTTT.

This chain joins TRBV29-1 and TRBJ2-7; 12 nucleotides line up with TRBD2. V lost 7 bases and J lost 5; bases outside the gene matches: 9. The CDR3 spans 14 residues. Germline V gene data show CDR1 as SQVTM and CDR2 as ANQGSEA. CDR3: CSALPGLAGHEQYF. The DNA for the CDR3 is TGCAGCGCCCTCCCGGGACTAGCGGGCCACGAGCAGTACTTC.

On this clone: The sample contains more than one DNA sequence encoding this CDR3. The V gene is TRBV7-2, the J gene TRBJ2-5; TRBD2 is a possible D gene (6 bases). CDR1 SGHTA and CDR2 FQGNSA come from the germline V gene. Trimming took 1 base from V and 3 from J, leaving 9 bases between them. CDR3 length: 14 residues. CDR3 region: CASSLGLAEETQYF. CDR3 in DNA: TGTGCCAGCAGCTTAGGCTTAGCGGAAGAGACCCAGTACTTC.

For this clone: Other nucleotide sequences in the sample specify the same CDR3. CDR3 DNA: TGTGCCAGCACCCCCACAGGCAATCAGCCCCAGCATTTT. Protein product: CASTPTGNQPQHF. This sequence joins TRBV12-3 or TRBV12-4 and TRBJ1-5, with D unresolved. CDR3 size: 13 residues. Trimming pared 7 bases from V and 2 bases from J, leaving 9 bases between.

V is TRBV7-3 and J is TRBJ2-1, with 10 bases fitting TRBD2. V trimming: 1 base; J trimming: 5 bases; junction bases outside the gene matches: 5. CDR3 length: 16 residues. The germline V gene has CDR1 SGHTA and CDR2 FQGTGA. CDR3 sequence reads: CASSLMRTSGNNEQFF. The CDR3 DNA reads as TGTGCCAGCAGCTTAATGAGGACTAGCGGAAACAATGAGCAGTTCTTC.

The V call is TRBV19, the J call TRBJ2-3; 8 positions agree with TRBD2. Germline V gene data show CDR1 as LNHDA and CDR2 as SQIVND (reference sequence). The junction had 9 bases not matched to a gene; V was cut back by 5 bases and J by 5 bases. The length of the CDR3 is 15 residues. The DNA of the CDR3 is TGTGCCAGTAGTTTCGGGACTAGGGGGATAGATACGCAGTATTTT. Protein sequence: CASSFGTRGIDTQYF.

There are a few counts of this clone. The rearrangement joins TRBV19 to TRBJ1-5, with 9 bases identical to TRBD1. From germline, CDR1 is LNHDA and CDR2 SQIVND (reference sequence). CDR3 length: 14 amino acids. The V segment lost 5 bases and the J segment 1 base; nucleotides outside the gene matches: 0. CDR3 bases: TGTGCCAGTAGTGACAGGGGGAGCAATCAGCCCCAGCATTTT. It encodes CASSDRGSNQPQHF.

CDR3 nucleotides: TGTGCCAGCATCACACCGGGACAGCTAACTGAAGCTTTCTTT. This gives the protein CASITPGQLTEAFF. The V gene is TRBV6-5, the J gene TRBJ1-1, with 7 bases aligning to TRBD1. Germline CDR1 reads MNHEY; CDR2 reads SVGAGI. This CDR3 has 14 amino acids. V trimming: 7 bases; J trimming: 5 bases; junction bases outside the gene matches: 10.

This chain joins TRBV5-1 and TRBJ1-1, with TRBD1 matching over 10 bases. The V gene end was trimmed by 8 bases and the J gene end by 3 bases; junction bases not matched to a gene: 4. This CDR3 is 13 amino acids long. Germline-derived CDR1 and CDR2 are SGHRS and YFSETQ. The CDR3 loop reads CASTGTGDTEAFF. Here the CDR3 DNA reads TGCGCCAGTACCGGGACAGGGGACACTGAAGCTTTCTTT. The whole variable domain, remainder taken from reference TRBV5-1 and TRBJ1-1, is KAGVTQTPRYLIKTRGQQVTLSCSPISGHRSVSWYQQTPGQGLQFLFEYFSETQRNKGNFPGRFSGRQFSNSRSEMNVSTLELGDSALYLCASTGTGDTEAFFGQGTRLTVV.

This clone was counted a few times. This chain joins TRBV27 and TRBJ2-3; TRBD2 matches 12 bases. The CDR3 sequence is 17 residues long. V lost 3 bases, J lost 2 bases, and 6 bases stayed unmatched. Germline V CDR1 and CDR2: MNHEY, SMNVEV (reference sequence). Here the CDR3 DNA reads TGTGCCAGCAGTTTCAAGGGACTAGCGGGCTTCACAGATACGCAGTATTTT. Its protein product is CASSFKGLAGFTDTQYF.

The genes are TRBV7-4 and TRBJ2-7; D remains ambiguous. The CDR3 sequence is 16 residues long. CDR1 and CDR2 from the germline V gene are SGHVT and SQSDAQ. Trimming took off 3 bases at V and 2 bases at J, with 17 bases between the two ends. The CDR3 DNA is TGTGCCAGCAGCTTCTGGTTTAAGGATGCGGCCTACGAGCAGTACTTC. Its protein product is CASSFWFKDAAYEQYF.

The rearrangement joins TRBV7-9 to TRBJ1-1; 11 nucleotides match TRBD1. Germline trimming cut 5 bases from V and 6 bases from J; bases unmatched to any gene: 2. In germline, CDR1 is SEHNR, CDR2 FQNEAQ (reference sequence). This CDR3 is 13 amino acids long. As DNA, the CDR3 is TGTGCCAGCAGCGGGACAGGGGGGCCTGAAGCTTTCTTT. Its translation is CASSGTGGPEAFF.

V usage is TRBV4-2 and J usage is TRBJ2-7; 14 bases align to TRBD2. J was trimmed by 5 bases and V by 0 bases; bases with no gene match: 9. This CDR3 has 18 residues. Germline V gene data show CDR1 as LGHNA and CDR2 as YNFKEQ. The CDR3 bases are TGTGCCAGCAGCCAAGAGGGACTAGCGGGAGTGGGTGCCCACGAGCAGTACTTC. Encoded protein: CASSQEGLAGVGAHEQYF.

The V call is TRBV19, the J call TRBJ2-1; D perhaps matches TRBD2 (5 bases). V was trimmed by 6 bases and J by 0 bases, leaving 12 bases between them. The length of the CDR3 is 15 residues. CDR1 and CDR2 from the germline V gene are LNHDA and SQIVND (reference sequence). The CDR3 sequence is CASRDGVSSYNEQFF. The DNA of the CDR3 is TGTGCCAGTAGGGACGGGGTTAGCTCCTACAATGAGCAGTTCTTC.

The rearrangement links TRBV28 to TRBJ2-4; 9 bases align to TRBD1. The CDR3 extends over 14 amino acids. V lost 6 bases, J lost 6 bases, and 6 bases stayed unmatched. Germline CDR1 reads MDHEN; CDR2 reads SYDVKM. CDR3 loop: CASSTGTGRNIQYF. Here the CDR3 DNA reads TGTGCCAGCAGCACCGGGACAGGGAGAAACATTCAGTACTTC.

The V gene is TRBV19, the J gene TRBJ2-1; D is possibly TRBD2 (5 bases). This CDR3 is 14 amino acids long. V lost 5 bases, J lost 5 bases, and 13 bases lay in between. Germline CDR1 LNHDA, CDR2 SQIVND (reference sequence). This CDR3 reads CASSRERINNEQFF. The CDR3 nucleotides are TGTGCCAGTAGTCGGGAACGGATAAACAATGAGCAGTTCTTC.

V and J are TRBV28 and TRBJ1-5; TRBD1 is a possible D gene (5 bases). The germline V gene encodes CDR1 MDHEN and CDR2 SYDVKM. The ends were cut back, 7 bases at V and 4 bases at J, with 14 bases in the middle. The CDR3 totals 14 residues. The chain's CDR3 is CASKGPGGNQPQHF. The CDR3 DNA follows: TGTGCCAGCAAGGGGCCCGGGGGGAATCAGCCCCAGCATTTT.

CDR3 loop: CASVDRGSGELFF. The CDR3, as DNA: TGTGCCAGCGTTGACAGGGGGTCCGGGGAGCTGTTTTTT. The chain couples TRBV28 to TRBJ2-2; the match to TRBD1 covers 9 bases. V gave up 8 bases and J gave up 6 bases; unmatched junction bases: 4. The CDR3 spans 13 residues. Germline V gene sequence: CDR1 MDHEN, CDR2 SYDVKM.

The chain employs TRBV6-4 and TRBJ1-6; 11 bases match TRBD1. The CDR3 contains 17 residues. Germline V gene lookup returns CDR1 MRHNA and CDR2 SNTAGT. V was pared by 3 bases and J by 5 bases, with 6 bases of the junction left unmatched. CDR3 DNA: TGTGCCAGCAGTGAATACTCGGGACAGGGGGATAATTCACCCCTCCACTTT. Its translation is CASSEYSGQGDNSPLHF.